These 23 T cell receptor beta chains share one sample of origin, sequenced in a study of molecular identifiers for immune sequencing clone quantification. TCRdb passed the PCR reads through MiXCR, listing each CDR3 protein once. There are roughly 630,000 distinct CDR3 sequences in the sample; about 25% occur only once, and roughly 0.83% lies in the top ten. Sequenced input: naive CD8+ T cells from blood, with Jurkat cell RNA spiked in. Subset described: FACS-sorted CD8+CD4-CCR7+CD45RA+ naive T cells. Source of these receptors: a human donor in good health. Some libraries in this study had Jurkat cell RNA spiked in.

With regard to this clonotype: Being one base from a much bigger clone, this may be a read error. This chain uses TRBV3-1 with TRBJ2-1, with TRBD2 matching over 7 bases. Germline-derived CDR1 and CDR2 are LGHDT and YNNKEL (reference sequence). The CDR3 contains 17 residues. The CDR3 DNA reads as TGTGCCAGCAGCCATGTGTACCGGGACTACTCCTACAAAGAGCAGTTCTTC. Translating gives CASSHVYRDYSYKEQFF.

This clonotype was counted many times. The rearrangement uses TRBV24-1 and TRBJ2-3, with D perhaps TRBD2 (5 bases). Trimming removed 0 bases at V and 4 bases at J, with 13 bases between. Germline assignment: CDR1 KGHDR and CDR2 SFDVKD. The CDR3 totals 16 residues. In nucleotides, the CDR3 is TGTGCCACCAGTGATTTGAGGAGCGGTGAGTCAGATACGCAGTATTTT. It translates to CATSDLRSGESDTQYF.

The genes are TRBV21-1 and TRBJ1-1; the D call TRBD1 from the table was never checked on the DNA. TRBV21-1 is labeled a pseudogene. The CDR3 length is 13 residues. The CDR3 nucleotides read TGTGCCAGCAGCAAAGACGGGGGTACGGAAGCTTTCTTT. Its protein product is CASSKDGGTEAFF.

The J gene is TRBJ2-2, the V gene TRBV7-9, with 8 bases matching TRBD1. Germline V CDR1 and CDR2: SEHNR, FQNEAQ (reference sequence). The CDR3 runs 14 residues. The junction had 6 bases not matched to a gene; V was cut back by 5 bases and J by 7 bases. The CDR3, as DNA: TGTGCCAGCAGCCTAAGGGGACAGGACGGGGAGCTGTTTTTT. Amino acids: CASSLRGQDGELFF. The whole variable domain, filled in from reference TRBV7-9 and TRBJ2-2, reads DTGVSQNPRHKITKRGQNVTFRCDPISEHNRLYWYRQTLGQGPEFLTYFQNEAQLEKSRLLSDRFSAERPKGSFSTLEIQRTEQGDSAMYLCASSLRGQDGELFFGEGSRLTVL.

DNA of the CDR3: TGTGCCAGCAGTTTCCTTGGGCCAGCGGGAGTGGCAGATACGCAGTATTTT. Translation: CASSFLGPAGVADTQYF. The chain has TRBV28 and TRBJ2-3; 8 bases align to TRBD2. This CDR3 has 17 residues. V trimming: 3 bases; J trimming: 4 bases; junction bases outside the gene matches: 12. Germline CDR1 MDHEN, CDR2 SYDVKM. Looking up the rest from reference TRBV28 and TRBJ2-3 gives the full variable domain: DVKVTQSSRYLVKRTGEKVFLECVQDMDHENMFWYRQDPGLGLRLIYFSYDVKMKEKGDIPEGYSVSREKKERFSLILESASTNQTSMYLCASSFLGPAGVADTQYFGPGTRLTVL.

This clonotype was counted many times. This sequence joins TRBV5-4 and TRBJ2-7; TRBD1 agrees at 7 bases. Losses at the gene ends were 4 bases for V and 3 bases for J; bases not matched to a gene: 7. Germline V gene data show CDR1 as SGHNT and CDR2 as YYREEE (reference sequence). The CDR3 sequence is 14 residues long. CDR3 nucleotide sequence: TGTGCCAGCAGCACTGGGGACAGCCACTACGAGCAGTACTTC. Its protein product is CASSTGDSHYEQYF.

The chain links TRBV4-3 to TRBJ1-3, with D unresolved. The CDR3 has 18 residues. The V end was cut by 0 bases, the J end by 4 bases, with 19 bases between. Germline V lookup: CDR1 LGHNA, CDR2 YSLEER. CDR3: CASSQDRAGGLGGNTIYF. CDR3 bases: TGCGCCAGCAGCCAAGACCGGGCAGGCGGACTAGGAGGAAACACCATATATTTT.

V usage is TRBV28 and J usage is TRBJ2-1, with D perhaps matching TRBD2 (5 bases). Germline CDR1 reads MDHEN; CDR2 reads SYDVKM. There are 12 residues in the CDR3. With 6 bases removed from V and 12 bases from J, the gap between germline ends came to 15 bases. This chain's CDR3 is CASRPGSLRQFF. The CDR3 DNA reads as TGTGCCAGCAGGCCTGGGAGTCTAAGGCAGTTCTTC.

Ten or more counts support this clonotype. The chain couples TRBV20-1 to TRBJ2-7; D is uncertain. Germline V gene data show CDR1 as DFQATT and CDR2 as SNEGSKA (reference sequence). The CDR3 length is 14 residues. V was pared by 0 bases and J by 0 bases, with 9 bases between. The CDR3 DNA is TGCAGTGCTAGAGATCTCAGCGTCTCCTACGAGCAGTACTTC. It translates to CSARDLSVSYEQYF.

This clonotype was seen once. This may come from a read error, since a much larger clone is one base off. The chain links TRBV2 to TRBJ2-7, with D possibly TRBD1 on 6 matching bases. From germline, CDR1 is SNHLY and CDR2 FYNNEI. CDR3 size: 15 residues. The CDR3 reads CASSELVGAGYGQYF. In DNA, the CDR3 is TGTGCCAGCAGTGAGCTCGTGGGGGCGGGCTACGGGCAGTACTTC.

This clonotype was counted only a few times. The gene calls are TRBV19 and TRBJ2-1; 9 nucleotides align to TRBD2. CDR1 LNHDA and CDR2 SQIVND come from the germline V gene (reference sequence). The CDR3 has 14 amino acids. The trim removed 5 bases at V and 3 bases at J, leaving 2 bases unmatched. The CDR3 nucleotides read TGTGCCAGTAGTGTAGCGGGAGTCTACAATGAGCAGTTCTTC. It is translated as CASSVAGVYNEQFF.

This clonotype has ten or more counts. This chain links TRBV23-1 with TRBJ2-5, with 8 bases identical to TRBD2. TRBV23-1 is noted as an ORF with a role that remains uncertain. The CDR3 runs 15 residues. V was pared by 7 bases and J by 1 base, with 8 bases of the junction left unmatched. The CDR3 sequence: CASTGGANSQETQYF. CDR3 nucleotides: TGCGCCAGCACCGGGGGGGCGAATTCCCAAGAGACCCAGTACTTC.

The V call is TRBV7-9, the J call TRBJ1-2; D perhaps matches TRBD1 (5 bases). The CDR3 is made up of 15 amino acids. V was clipped by 1 base and J by 8 bases, with 17 bases between them. Germline lookup yields CDR1 SEHNR and CDR2 FQNEAQ (reference sequence). This chain's CDR3 is CASSLGEGSFNGYTF. In nucleotides, the CDR3 is TGTGCCAGCAGCTTAGGTGAGGGGTCCTTCAACGGCTACACCTTC.

This clonotype was picked up many times. The chain links TRBV5-1 to TRBJ2-3; D gene unclear. CDR1 is SGHRS and CDR2 is YFSETQ in the germline V gene. CDR3 length: 13 residues. The V and J ends lost 4 bases and 5 bases respectively, with 11 bases between them. In nucleotides, the CDR3 is TGCGCCAGCAGCGCCCGCGTGGTAGATACGCAGTATTTT. Amino acid sequence: CASSARVVDTQYF.

This clonotype was seen at least ten times. The chain joins TRBV7-8 to TRBJ2-5; D is undetermined. Germline CDR1 is SGHVS and CDR2 is FQNEAQ. The CDR3 has 15 residues. The V gene lost 5 bases and the J gene lost 0 bases, with 13 bases spanning the gap. DNA for the CDR3: TGTGCCAGCAGCCTCGATACTTTGTACCAAGAGACCCAGTACTTC. This sequence encodes CASSLDTLYQETQYF.

A note on this clonotype: The junction differs from germline at one of its ends, possibly a read error. The DNA for the CDR3 is TGTGCCAGCAGCTTAATTGGAGGGTTGCAAGAGACCCGGTACTTC. Protein sequence: CASSLIGGLQETRYF. This rearrangement joins TRBV7-3 to TRBJ2-5; D might be TRBD2 (6 bases). Germline V gene lookup returns CDR1 SGHTA and CDR2 FQGTGA. The CDR3 length is 15 residues.

Concerning this clonotype itself: This may be a read error: a much more frequent sequence differs by one nucleotide. V and J are TRBV27 and TRBJ1-1; 9 nucleotides align to TRBD1. The germline V gene has CDR1 MNHEY and CDR2 SMNVEV (reference sequence). This CDR3 has 14 residues. V gave up 3 bases and J gave up 10 bases; unmatched junction bases: 9. In DNA form, the CDR3 reads TGTGCCAGCAGTTTCACAGGGGGCATGTGGGGAGCTTTCTTT. This encodes CASSFTGGMWGAFF.

The table lists this clonotype with a few counts. The rearrangement uses TRBV6-1 and TRBJ2-7; perhaps D is TRBD1 or TRBD2 (5 bases each). Trimming removed 7 bases at V and 3 bases at J, with 16 bases between. The CDR3 covers 14 residues. CDR1 is MNHNS, CDR2 SASEGT, per germline. The CDR3 DNA is TGTGCCAGCAAAGCCTTAGGGGACCGCTACGAGCAGTACTTC. Protein: CASKALGDRYEQYF.

The rearrangement uses TRBV28 and TRBJ2-3; D uncertain. The CDR3 covers 13 residues. V gave up 8 bases and J gave up 5 bases, with 14 bases separating them. Germline CDR1 is MDHEN and CDR2 is SYDVKM. CDR3 amino acids: CASGWFSQDTQYF. The CDR3 nucleotides read TGTGCCAGCGGTTGGTTTTCGCAAGATACGCAGTATTTT.

This clonotype was found a few times. V is TRBV19 and J is TRBJ1-5; D unclear. V was trimmed by 3 bases and J by 5 bases, leaving 17 bases between them. Germline-derived CDR1 and CDR2 are LNHDA and SQIVND (reference sequence). CDR3 length equals 16 residues. CDR3 DNA sequence: TGTGCCAGTAGTATTTCGTCGGGCAGAAGTGATCAGCCCCAGCATTTT. Its protein product is CASSISSGRSDQPQHF.

Here the CDR3 reads CAWSATGLRTDTQYF. The DNA of the CDR3 is TGTGCCTGGAGTGCAACAGGGTTACGGACAGATACGCAGTATTTT. This chain joins TRBV30 and TRBJ2-3, with D maybe TRBD1 (6 bases). The CDR3 totals 15 residues. The germline gives CDR1 GTSNPN, CDR2 SVGIG (reference sequence). The germline V and J ends were trimmed by 1 base and 3 bases, with 14 bases remaining between them.

The table lists this clonotype with many counts. The chain joins TRBV7-9 to TRBJ2-7; 7 nucleotides align to TRBD1. In germline, CDR1 is SEHNR, CDR2 FQNEAQ (reference sequence). The CDR3 has 15 amino acids. The V gene end was trimmed by 5 bases and the J gene end by 2 bases; junction bases not matched to a gene: 9. CDR3 nucleotide sequence: TGTGCCAGCAGCCTTCCCGGGACAGCCGCCTACGAGCAGTACTTC. As protein: CASSLPGTAAYEQYF.

The V and J genes are TRBV4-1 and TRBJ1-2; TRBD1 might be the D (5 bases). V lost 4 bases to trimming and J lost 3 bases, with 6 bases between them. The germline V gene encodes CDR1 MGHRA and CDR2 YSYEKL. The CDR3 length is 12 residues. CDR3 protein: CASSRDDYGYTF. CDR3 nucleotide sequence: TGCGCCAGCAGCCGGGACGACTATGGCTACACCTTC.